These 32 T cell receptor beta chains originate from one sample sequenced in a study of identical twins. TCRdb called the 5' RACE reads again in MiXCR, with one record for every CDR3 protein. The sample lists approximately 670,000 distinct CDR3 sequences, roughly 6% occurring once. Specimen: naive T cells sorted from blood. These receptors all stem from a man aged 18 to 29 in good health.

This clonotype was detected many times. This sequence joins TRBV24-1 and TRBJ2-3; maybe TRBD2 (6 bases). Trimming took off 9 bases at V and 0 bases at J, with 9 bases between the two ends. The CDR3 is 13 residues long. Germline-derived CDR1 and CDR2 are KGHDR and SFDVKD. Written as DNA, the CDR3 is TGTGCCACCGCGGGGTCTAGCACAGATACGCAGTATTTT. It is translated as CATAGSSTDTQYF.

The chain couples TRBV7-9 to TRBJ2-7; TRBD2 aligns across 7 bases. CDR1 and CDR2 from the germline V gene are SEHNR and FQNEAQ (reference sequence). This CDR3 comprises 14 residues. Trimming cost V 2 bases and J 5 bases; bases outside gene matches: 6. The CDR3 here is CASSLTGLVDEQYF. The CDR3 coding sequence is TGTGCCAGCAGCTTAACCGGACTAGTCGACGAGCAGTACTTC.

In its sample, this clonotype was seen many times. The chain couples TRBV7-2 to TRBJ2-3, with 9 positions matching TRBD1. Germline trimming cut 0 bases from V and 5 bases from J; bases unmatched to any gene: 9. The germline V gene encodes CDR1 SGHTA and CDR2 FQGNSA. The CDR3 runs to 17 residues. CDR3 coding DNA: TGTGCCAGCAGCTTAGCCCTAATGGGGACAGGGCTAGATACGCAGTATTTT. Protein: CASSLALMGTGLDTQYF.

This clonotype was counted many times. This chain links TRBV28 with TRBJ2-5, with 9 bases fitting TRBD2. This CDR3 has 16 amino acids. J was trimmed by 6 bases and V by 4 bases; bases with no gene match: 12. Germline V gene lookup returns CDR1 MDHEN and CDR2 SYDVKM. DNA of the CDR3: TGTGCCAGCAGTTCATTAGCGGGAGAGGGGTTACAGACCCAGTACTTC. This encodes CASSSLAGEGLQTQYF.

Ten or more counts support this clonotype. CDR3 nucleotides: TGCAGTGCTAGGCCCCGTGAGACAGGGGGGGATGAGCAGTTCTTC. Translating it yields CSARPRETGGDEQFF. The chain links TRBV20-1 to TRBJ2-1; TRBD1 aligns across 9 bases. The ends lost 3 bases at V and 8 bases at J; junction bases unmatched: 11. Germline CDR1 reads DFQATT; CDR2 reads SNEGSKA (reference sequence). This CDR3 has 15 amino acids.

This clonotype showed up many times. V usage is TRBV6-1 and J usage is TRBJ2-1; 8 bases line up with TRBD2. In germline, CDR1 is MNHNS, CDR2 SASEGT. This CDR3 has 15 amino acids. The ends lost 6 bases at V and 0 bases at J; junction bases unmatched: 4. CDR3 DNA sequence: TGTGCCAGCAGATTAAGCGGGAGCTCCTACAATGAGCAGTTCTTC. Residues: CASRLSGSSYNEQFF.

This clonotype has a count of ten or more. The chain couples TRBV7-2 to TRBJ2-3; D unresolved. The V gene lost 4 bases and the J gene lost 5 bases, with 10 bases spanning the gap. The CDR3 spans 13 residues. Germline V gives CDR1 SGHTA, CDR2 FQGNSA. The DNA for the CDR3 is TGTGCCAGCAGCTCCGTTTTCCTAGATACGCAGTATTTT. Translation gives CASSSVFLDTQYF.

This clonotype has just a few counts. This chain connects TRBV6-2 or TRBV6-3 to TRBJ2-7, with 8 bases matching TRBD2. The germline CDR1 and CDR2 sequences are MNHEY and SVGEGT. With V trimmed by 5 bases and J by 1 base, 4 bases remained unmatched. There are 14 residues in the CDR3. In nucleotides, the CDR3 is TGTGCCAGCAGTACGGGACTAGAGTCCTACGAGCAGTACTTC. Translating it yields CASSTGLESYEQYF.

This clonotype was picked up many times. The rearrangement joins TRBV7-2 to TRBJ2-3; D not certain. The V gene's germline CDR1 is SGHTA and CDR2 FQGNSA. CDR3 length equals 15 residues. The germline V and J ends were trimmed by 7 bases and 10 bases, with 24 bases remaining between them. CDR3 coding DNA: TGTGCCAGCAATGCGGCCGTAGGGAACGGCAGGTCGCAGTATTTT. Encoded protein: CASNAAVGNGRSQYF. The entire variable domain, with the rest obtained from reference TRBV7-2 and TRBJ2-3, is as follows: GAGVSQSPSNKVTEKGKDVELRCDPISGHTALYWYRQSLGQGLEFLIYFQGNSAPDKSGLPSDRFSAERTGGSVSTLTIQRTQQEDSAVYLCASNAAVGNGRSQYFGPGTRLTVL.

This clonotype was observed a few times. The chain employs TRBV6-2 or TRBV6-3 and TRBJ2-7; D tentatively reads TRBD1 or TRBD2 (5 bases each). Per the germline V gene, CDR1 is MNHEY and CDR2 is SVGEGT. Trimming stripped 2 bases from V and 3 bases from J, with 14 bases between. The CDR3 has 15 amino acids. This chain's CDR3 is CASSYGGQAFYEQYV. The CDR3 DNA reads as TGTGCCAGCAGTTACGGAGGACAAGCTTTCTACGAGCAGTACGTC.

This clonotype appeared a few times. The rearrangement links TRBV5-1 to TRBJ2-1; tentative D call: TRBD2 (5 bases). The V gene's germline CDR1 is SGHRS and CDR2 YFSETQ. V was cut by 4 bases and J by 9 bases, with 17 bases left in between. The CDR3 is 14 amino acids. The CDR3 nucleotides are TGCGCCAGCAGCGTGAGTTTGGAGAGCGGTGAGCAGTTCTTC. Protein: CASSVSLESGEQFF.

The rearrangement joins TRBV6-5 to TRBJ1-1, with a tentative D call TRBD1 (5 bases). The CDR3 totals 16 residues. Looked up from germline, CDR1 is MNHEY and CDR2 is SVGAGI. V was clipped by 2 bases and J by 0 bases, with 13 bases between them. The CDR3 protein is CASSYPMTAMNTEAFF. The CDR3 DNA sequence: TGTGCCAGCAGTTACCCTATGACAGCTATGAACACTGAAGCTTTCTTT.

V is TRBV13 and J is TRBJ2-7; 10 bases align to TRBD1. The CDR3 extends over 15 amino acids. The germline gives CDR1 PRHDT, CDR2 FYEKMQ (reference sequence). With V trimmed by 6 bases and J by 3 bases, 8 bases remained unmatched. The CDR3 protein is CASSDTGTGVYEQYV. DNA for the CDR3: TGTGCCAGCAGTGACACCGGGACAGGGGTCTACGAGCAGTACGTC.

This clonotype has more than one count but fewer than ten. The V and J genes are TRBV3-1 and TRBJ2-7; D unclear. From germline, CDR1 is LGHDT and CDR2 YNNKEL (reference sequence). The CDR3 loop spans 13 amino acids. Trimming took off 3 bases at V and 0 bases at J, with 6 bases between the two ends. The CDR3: CASSHGSSYEQYF. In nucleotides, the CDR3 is TGTGCCAGCAGCCACGGGTCCTCCTACGAGCAGTACTTC.

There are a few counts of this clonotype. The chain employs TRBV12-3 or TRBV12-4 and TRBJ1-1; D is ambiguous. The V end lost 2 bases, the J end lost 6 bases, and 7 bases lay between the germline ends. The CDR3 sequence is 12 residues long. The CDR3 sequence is CASSLRAAEAFF. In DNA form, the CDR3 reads TGTGCCAGCAGTTTAAGGGCTGCTGAAGCTTTCTTT.

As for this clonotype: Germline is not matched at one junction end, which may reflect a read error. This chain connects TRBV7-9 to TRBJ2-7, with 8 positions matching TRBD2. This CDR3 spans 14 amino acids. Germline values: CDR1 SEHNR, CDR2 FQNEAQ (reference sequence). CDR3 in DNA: TGTGCCAGCAGCCAAACAACTAGCGGCTACGAGCAGTGCTTC. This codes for CASSQTTSGYEQCF.

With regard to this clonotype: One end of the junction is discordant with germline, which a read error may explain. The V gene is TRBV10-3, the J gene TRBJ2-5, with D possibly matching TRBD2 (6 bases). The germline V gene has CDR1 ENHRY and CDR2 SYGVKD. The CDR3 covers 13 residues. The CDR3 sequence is CAISGTVKETQDF. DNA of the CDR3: TGTGCCATCAGCGGGACTGTAAAAGAGACCCAGGACTTC.

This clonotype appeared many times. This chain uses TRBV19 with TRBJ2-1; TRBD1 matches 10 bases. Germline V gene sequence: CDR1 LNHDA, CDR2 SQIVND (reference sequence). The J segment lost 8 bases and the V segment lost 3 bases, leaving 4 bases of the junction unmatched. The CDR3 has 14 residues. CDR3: CASSIGQGVDEQFF. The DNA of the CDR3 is TGTGCCAGTAGTATCGGACAGGGGGTAGATGAGCAGTTCTTC.

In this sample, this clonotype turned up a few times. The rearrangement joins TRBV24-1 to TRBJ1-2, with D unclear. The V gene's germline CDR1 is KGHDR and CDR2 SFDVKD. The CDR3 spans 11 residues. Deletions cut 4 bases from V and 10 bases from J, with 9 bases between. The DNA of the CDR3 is TGTGCCACCAGTGACGAGGGCTCCTACACCTTC. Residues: CATSDEGSYTF.

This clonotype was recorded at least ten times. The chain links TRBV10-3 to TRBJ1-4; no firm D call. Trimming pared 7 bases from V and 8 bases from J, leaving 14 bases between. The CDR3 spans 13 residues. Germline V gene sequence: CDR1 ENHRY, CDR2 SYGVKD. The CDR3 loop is CAIKSGPQEKLFF. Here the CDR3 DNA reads TGTGCCATCAAGTCTGGGCCGCAAGAAAAACTGTTTTTT.

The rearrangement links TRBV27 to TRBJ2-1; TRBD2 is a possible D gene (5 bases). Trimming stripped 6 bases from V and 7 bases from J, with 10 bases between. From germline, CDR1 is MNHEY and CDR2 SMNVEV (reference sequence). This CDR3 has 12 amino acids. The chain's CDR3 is CASRARGNEQFF. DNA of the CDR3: TGTGCCAGCAGGGCCCGGGGAAATGAGCAGTTCTTC.

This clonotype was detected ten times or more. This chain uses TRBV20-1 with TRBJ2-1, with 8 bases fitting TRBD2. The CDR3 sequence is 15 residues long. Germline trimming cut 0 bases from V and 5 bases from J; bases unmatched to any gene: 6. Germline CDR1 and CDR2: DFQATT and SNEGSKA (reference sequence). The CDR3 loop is CSARDPSGPNNEQFF. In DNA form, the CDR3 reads TGCAGTGCTAGAGATCCTAGCGGGCCTAACAATGAGCAGTTCTTC.

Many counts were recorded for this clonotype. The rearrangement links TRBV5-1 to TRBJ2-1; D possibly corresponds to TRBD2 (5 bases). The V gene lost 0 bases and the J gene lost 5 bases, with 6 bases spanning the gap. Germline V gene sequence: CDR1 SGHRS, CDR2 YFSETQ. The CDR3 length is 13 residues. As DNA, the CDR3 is TGCGCCAGCAGCTTGGTACTAGACAATGAGCAGTTCTTC. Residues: CASSLVLDNEQFF. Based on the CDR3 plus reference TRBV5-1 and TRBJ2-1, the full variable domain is KAGVTQTPRYLIKTRGQQVTLSCSPISGHRSVSWYQQTPGQGLQFLFEYFSETQRNKGNFPGRFSGRQFSNSRSEMNVSTLELGDSALYLCASSLVLDNEQFFGPGTRLTVL.

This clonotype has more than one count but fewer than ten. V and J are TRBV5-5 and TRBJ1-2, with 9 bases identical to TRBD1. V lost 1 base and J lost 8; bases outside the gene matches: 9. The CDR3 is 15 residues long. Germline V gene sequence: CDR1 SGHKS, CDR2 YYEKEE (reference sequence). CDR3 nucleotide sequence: TGTGCCAGCAGCTTGTTACAGGGGGCCACCCTCGGCTACACCTTC. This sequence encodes CASSLLQGATLGYTF.

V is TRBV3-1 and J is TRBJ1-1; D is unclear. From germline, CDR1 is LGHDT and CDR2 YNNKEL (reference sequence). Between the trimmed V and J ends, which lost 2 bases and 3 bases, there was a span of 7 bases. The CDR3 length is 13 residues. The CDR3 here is CASSQQEHTEAFF. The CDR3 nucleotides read TGTGCCAGCAGCCAACAGGAACACACTGAAGCTTTCTTT.

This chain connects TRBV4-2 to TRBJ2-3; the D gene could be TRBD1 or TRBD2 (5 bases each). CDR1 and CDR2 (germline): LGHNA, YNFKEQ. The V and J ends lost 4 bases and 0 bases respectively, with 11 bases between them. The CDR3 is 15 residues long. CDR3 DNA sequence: TGTGCCAGCAGCCCAGGTCGGGACAGCACAGATACGCAGTATTTT. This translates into CASSPGRDSTDTQYF.

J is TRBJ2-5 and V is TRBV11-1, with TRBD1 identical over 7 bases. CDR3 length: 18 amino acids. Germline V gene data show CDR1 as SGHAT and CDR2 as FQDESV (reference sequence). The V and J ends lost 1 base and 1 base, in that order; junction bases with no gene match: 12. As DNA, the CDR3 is TGTGCCAGCAGCTTAGGTTTTTCCCGGGACAGATTCCAAGAGACCCAGTACTTC. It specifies CASSLGFSRDRFQETQYF. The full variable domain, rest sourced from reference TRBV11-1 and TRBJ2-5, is EAEVAQSPRYKITEKSQAVAFWCDPISGHATLYWYRQILGQGPELLVQFQDESVVDDSQLPKDRFSAERLKGVDSTLKIQPAELGDSAMYLCASSLGFSRDRFQETQYFGPGTRLLVL.

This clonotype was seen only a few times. DNA of the CDR3: TGTGCCAGCAGCCCCCGGGGATACTACACAGATACGCAGTATTTT. Protein: CASSPRGYYTDTQYF. The chain combines TRBV5-6 with TRBJ2-3, with D maybe TRBD2 (5 bases). This CDR3 region has 15 residues. From germline, CDR1 is SGHDT and CDR2 YYEEEE. Trimming took 4 bases from V and 2 from J, leaving 14 bases between them.

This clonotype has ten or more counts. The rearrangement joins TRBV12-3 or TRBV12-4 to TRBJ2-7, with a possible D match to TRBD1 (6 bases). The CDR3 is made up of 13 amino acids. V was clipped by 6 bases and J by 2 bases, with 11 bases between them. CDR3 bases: TGTGCCAGCAGCTTACAGGGTGCCTACGAGCAGTACTTC. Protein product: CASSLQGAYEQYF.

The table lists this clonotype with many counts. CDR3 region: CSAPTRDRPYNEQFF. CDR3 bases: TGCAGTGCTCCAACCCGGGACAGACCCTACAATGAGCAGTTCTTC. The V call is TRBV20-1, the J call TRBJ2-1; 7 nucleotides line up with TRBD1. The germline gives CDR1 DFQATT, CDR2 SNEGSKA (reference sequence). The V gene end was trimmed by 5 bases and the J gene end by 2 bases; junction bases not matched to a gene: 9. The CDR3 spans 15 residues.

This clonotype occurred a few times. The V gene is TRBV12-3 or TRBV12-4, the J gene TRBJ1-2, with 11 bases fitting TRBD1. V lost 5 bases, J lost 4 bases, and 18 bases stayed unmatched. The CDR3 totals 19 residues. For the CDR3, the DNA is TGTGCCAGCAGTCGAACGTTAGATCGGACAGGGGGCGCCAGCTATGGCTACACCTTC. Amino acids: CASSRTLDRTGGASYGYTF.

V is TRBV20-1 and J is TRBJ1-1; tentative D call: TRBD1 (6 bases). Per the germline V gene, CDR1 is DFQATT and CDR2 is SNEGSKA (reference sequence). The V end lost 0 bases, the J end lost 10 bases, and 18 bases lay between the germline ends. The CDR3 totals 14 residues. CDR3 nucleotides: TGCAGTGCTAGAGATGGACAGTCCAGACCGACAGCTTTCTTT. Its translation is CSARDGQSRPTAFF.